One T cell receptor beta chain is described in this entry. What it binds is not known. Sequencing used immunoSEQ multiplex PCR; TCRdb keeps in-frame clones, though not all of them. Here the sample spans about 60,000 clones, less than 96% being singletons. This specimen belongs to a study of cytomegalovirus exposure and HLA in healthy donors. Study-level results: For cytomegalovirus status, the classifier reportedly gave diagnoses with high specificity and sensitivity. Cytomegalovirus association was listed for 164 TCR beta chains. While the bulk of TCR sequences proved rare, some public TCRs turned up in many donors.

Sequencing was performed on PBMCs. The TCR comes from a young woman in good health and CMV-seronegative.

CDR3 nucleotide sequence: TGTGCCAGCAGTTTTGGCGGGAGGCCAGGGAGTGAGCAGTTCTTC. Its protein product is CASSFGGRPGSEQFF. V usage is TRBV6-6 and J usage is TRBJ2-1, with 8 bases aligning to TRBD2. J was trimmed by 9 bases and V by 4 bases; bases with no gene match: 11. CDR3 size: 15 residues. The germline CDR1 and CDR2 sequences are MNHNY and SVGAGI (reference sequence).